This TCR beta chain is drawn from a study of blood T cell repertoires in COVID-19 (dated by TCRdb to about 2020). With respect to the entire study: The collaborator samples originated in the United States, Italy and Spain and spanned the acute and convalescent phases of COVID-19. The material from the prospective study consisted of cDNA or gDNA derived from T cells, B-cell-depleted T cells, or PBMCs. Subjects who had been exposed to COVID-19, were actively infected with it, or had recovered from it provided the deeply sampled blood TCRbeta repertoires that made up the dataset. The repertoires were released in a freely available public database intended as a resource for research on the immune response to SARS-CoV-2. The samples were drawn from the first 160 participants of the ongoing ImmuneRACE study and from some 1,300 subjects provided by 6 global collaborators. Nearly every sample came with metadata listing a de-identified subject ID, COVID-19 status, age in years and sex. HLA class I and class II types, where available, came from metadata supplied by the sample provider rather than from assay-based typing. Results the study describes overall, beyond this receptor: Clinical and demographic metadata were provided uncurated, with the amount varying by source and participant.

TCRbeta CDR3 regions were amplified from genomic DNA using the immunoSEQ Assay, a bias-controlled multiplex PCR. In the authors' own workflow: The number of nucleated cells in each sample was estimated from the amplification of reference gene primers within the assay. Sequence reads were collapsed and filtered to measure the absolute abundance of every unique TCRbeta CDR3 rearrangement. For each sample, productive Simpson clonality was calculated as the square root of Simpson's diversity index over productive rearrangements. As stored in TCRdb, this immuneACCESS dataset retains in-frame rearrangements with V and J assigned. A fraction of the clones does not appear; measured against another copy, unresolved V genes explain less than half of the discrepancy, and the remainder lacks a known reason. V and J calls and clone size are those listed in that table; D and trimming were worked out from the DNA. The sample table holds fewer than 250,000 clones, of which approximately 85% were seen once. The ten largest clonotypes hold 4% to 5% of the sample.

Concerning this clone itself: The specificity of this receptor is unknown. Within one base of it there is no much larger clone, and no base qualities were kept.

The germline V gene yields MNHGY for CDR1 and SAAAGT for CDR2. The CDR3 covers 14 residues, taking in both the cysteine and the phenylalanine. The read is trimmed to its CDR3 DNA, 42 bases read in frame from base 1. V loses 0 bases, J loses 7 bases, and the germline ends lie 12 bases apart. Collaborating institutions collected whole blood in K2EDTA tubes following their own protocols. For TCRbeta analysis, collaborators shipped samples as frozen whole blood, isolated PBMCs, or DNA extracted from either of those sample types. The TCR originated in a woman aged 70 to 79 with acute or convalescent COVID-19. The sample comprised peripheral blood. The chain is made from TRBV6-8 and TRBJ1-1; possibly the D gene is TRBD1, per 5 matching bases. The DNA sequence reads TGTGCCAGCAGTTACTCCAGGGCATTATATGAAGCTTTCTTT. Its translation reads: CASSYSRALYEAFF.